These 5 T cell receptor beta chains were sequenced from one sample in a study of CD8 T cells in ankylosing spondylitis. TCRdb re-called the 5' RACE reads with MiXCR, one entry per CDR3 protein. The sample lists 150,000 to 200,000 distinct CDR3 sequences; roughly 10% were seen once. The sequenced material came from blood, either unsorted or a sorted T cell fraction (not recorded which). The receptor set was obtained from a male donor with ankylosing spondylitis or in good health (not recorded which).

This rearrangement joins TRBV20-1 to TRBJ2-1; 9 nucleotides match TRBD2. The CDR3 runs 14 residues. The V gene end was trimmed by 3 bases and the J gene end by 6 bases; junction bases not matched to a gene: 6. The germline V gene has CDR1 DFQATT and CDR2 SNEGSKA (reference sequence). The CDR3 is CSARWLAGINEQFF. CDR3 DNA: TGCAGTGCTAGGTGGCTAGCGGGGATCAATGAGCAGTTCTTC.

The CDR3 spells CASSMMGALYEQYF. The CDR3 nucleotides are TGTGCCAGCAGCATGATGGGGGCGCTCTACGAGCAGTACTTC. The V and J genes are TRBV5-5 and TRBJ2-7; a possible D gene is TRBD1 (6 bases). Trimming removed 4 bases at V and 3 bases at J, with 14 bases between. Per the germline V gene, CDR1 is SGHKS and CDR2 is YYEKEE (reference sequence). CDR3 length equals 14 residues.

This clonotype was observed at least ten times. This chain uses TRBV4-1 with TRBJ2-1; D might be TRBD2 (6 bases). Germline CDR1 and CDR2: MGHRA and YSYEKL. The CDR3 spans 16 residues. Trimming left V 7 bases short and J 4 bases short, with 20 bases between. CDR3 sequence: CASTRDSSEPYNEQFF. DNA of the CDR3: TGCGCCAGCACCCGGGACTCCTCGGAGCCGTACAATGAGCAGTTCTTC.

The V call is TRBV7-2, the J call TRBJ2-5; 9 nucleotides match TRBD2. Germline CDR1 and CDR2: SGHTA and FQGNSA. CDR3 length: 17 amino acids. V gave up 5 bases and J gave up 5 bases; unmatched junction bases: 15. CDR3: CASSPVVARGGKETQYF. The CDR3 nucleotides are TGTGCCAGCAGCCCAGTGGTCGCGCGGGGGGGCAAGGAGACCCAGTACTTC. Full variable domain (rest looked up from reference TRBV7-2 and TRBJ2-5): GAGVSQSPSNKVTEKGKDVELRCDPISGHTALYWYRQSLGQGLEFLIYFQGNSAPDKSGLPSDRFSAERTGGSVSTLTIQRTQQEDSAVYLCASSPVVARGGKETQYFGPGTRLLVL.

The table lists this clonotype with many counts. The chain carries TRBV15 and TRBJ1-1; TRBD1 is a possible D gene (5 bases). The CDR3 covers 14 residues. Germline CDR1 is LNHNV and CDR2 is YYDKDF (reference sequence). V was cut by 1 base and J by 4 bases, with 10 bases left in between. The CDR3 protein is CATSRAGAGTEAFF. In nucleotides, the CDR3 is TGTGCCACCAGCAGAGCTGGGGCGGGCACTGAAGCTTTCTTT.